This T cell receptor (beta chain) derives from a study of beta chain features in type 1 diabetes. In the study overall: What patients shared with healthy donors was a similar profile of age, gender and cell yields. Study outcomes and limitations: In every one of the four CD4+ subsets, TCRB CDR3s were moderately but significantly shorter in Type 1 diabetes patients. Fewer insertions but more deletions were seen at VDJ junctions in type 1 diabetes patients.

This clone was observed a few times. Its antigen remains unidentified. Trimming took off 6 bases at V and 6 bases at J, with 16 bases between the two ends. The CDR3 has 14 residues. Germline CDR1 reads SGDLS; CDR2 reads YYNGEE. cDNA synthesis used the whole RNA isolate, giving expressed TCRB sequences. The method was immunoSEQ multiplex PCR; TCRdb's version includes in-frame clones alone and lacks a portion of them. Among 200,000 to 250,000 clones listed, approximately 16% were seen once. The receptor was derived from a man aged 25 to 40 with type 1 diabetes. The sample was naive CD4+ T cells from blood. The rearrangement uses TRBV9 and TRBJ2-1; tentatively, D is TRBD2 (5 bases). The CDR3 reads CASTPGSWVNEQFF. Here the CDR3 DNA reads TGTGCCAGCACCCCGGGGTCCTGGGTCAATGAGCAGTTCTTC.